Detailed here is one T cell receptor (beta chain). Its target is unknown. Germline-derived CDR1 and CDR2 are SQVTM and ANQGSEA. CDR3 size: 13 residues. This entry belongs to a study of monozygotic twins with inflammatory bowel disease. Broader study findings: For IBD patients, clonotypes shared with others were fewer than for healthy twins, especially with disease activity.

TCRdb re-called the 5' RACE reads, yielding one record per CDR3 amino acid sequence without DNA. The listing records fewer than 150,000 distinct CDR3 sequences. Input material: blood. The chain joins TRBV29-1 to TRBJ1-1; TCRdb's D call of TRBD1 is untestable without DNA. The clonotype originates from a human donor with ulcerative colitis or Crohn's disease, or a healthy co-twin of an affected twin (not recorded which). The CDR3 reads CSVARDMNTEAFF.